The clone carrying this T cell receptor beta chain was detected a few times. As yet, its antigen is unknown. The data stem from a study of T-cell reconstitution after alpha-beta-depleted transplantation in children. The CDR3 sequence is 12 residues long. V dropped 6 bases and J dropped 7 bases, with 12 bases sitting between them. Germline V CDR1 and CDR2: MNHEY, SVGEGT. As it was prepared, the TCRbeta library received unique molecular identifiers. Via MiXCR, TCRdb re-called the PCR reads, giving one row per CDR3 protein. The table records 800,000 to 1,000,000 distinct CDR3 sequences, about 31% of them present only once. Study-wide results and caveats: Counts and diversity of T cells one year after transplant came mostly from newly produced T cells. After transplant, at about two months, alpha-beta T cells were reportedly derived from several hundred expanded graft clones. Some patients showed high day-60 TCRbeta diversity, which derived from surviving recipient T cells and thymic progenitors.

This clonotype was sampled from a boy less than two years old who had a stem cell transplant for SCID, so the T cells may come from the graft donor. The material was PBMCs, mostly from graft donor cells, obtained 360 days after TCRalphabeta/CD19-depleted stem cell transplant. The rearrangement uses TRBV6-2 or TRBV6-3 and TRBJ1-2; D is possibly TRBD1 (6 bases). For the CDR3, the DNA is TGTGCCAGCAGGTCAGGGGCTATTGGCTACACCTTC. Encoded protein: CASRSGAIGYTF.